These 22 T cell receptor beta chains were sequenced from one sample in a study of graft-versus-host responses after intestinal transplantation. This table comes from immunoSEQ multiplex PCR, and its TCRdb copy is limited to in-frame clones, with some not included. Of around 33,000 clones listed, around 95% were seen once; the top ten hold 0.76%. This specimen consisted of PBMCs, obtained 16 days after intestinal transplant. These receptors all come from a human patient who received an intestinal transplant, so some T cells may come from the graft donor.

The rearrangement uses TRBV4-1 and TRBJ2-7; 7 bases map to TRBD1. Germline CDR1 is MGHRA and CDR2 is YSYEKL. CDR3 length: 15 residues. With 3 bases clipped from V and 0 bases from J, the junction kept 5 bases outside the gene matches. The CDR3 loop reads CASSHLGDSSYEQYF. CDR3 in DNA: TGCGCCAGCAGCCACCTCGGGGACAGCTCCTACGAGCAGTACTTC.

The chain employs TRBV2 and TRBJ1-1; D uncertain. Germline CDR1 is SNHLY and CDR2 is FYNNEI. Trimming stripped 1 base from V and 0 bases from J, with 6 bases between. The CDR3 is 14 residues long. CDR3 region: CASSEGQMNTEAFF. CDR3 DNA: TGTGCCAGCAGTGAAGGTCAGATGAACACTGAAGCTTTCTTT.

This rearrangement joins TRBV7-9 to TRBJ2-5; D is unresolved. The CDR3 covers 11 residues. Trimming removed 2 bases from V and 3 bases from J, with 1 base in between. The V gene's germline CDR1 is SEHNR and CDR2 FQNEAQ (reference sequence). The CDR3 reads CASSLKETQYF. The CDR3 DNA reads TGTGCCAGCAGCTTAAAAGAGACCCAGTACTTC.

The V call is TRBV11-2, the J call TRBJ1-2; TRBD1 matches 8 bases. The CDR3 is made up of 14 amino acids. Germline trimming cut 1 base from V and 6 bases from J; bases unmatched to any gene: 4. Per the germline V gene, CDR1 is SGHAT and CDR2 is FQNNGV. The CDR3 sequence is CASSLAHRGDGYTF. The CDR3 region has the DNA TGTGCCAGCAGCTTAGCCCACAGGGGGGATGGCTACACCTTC. The variable domain in full, with the rest retrieved from reference TRBV11-2 and TRBJ1-2, is EAGVAQSPRYKIIEKRQSVAFWCNPISGHATLYWYQQILGQGPKLLIQFQNNGVVDDSQLPKDRFSAERLKGVDSTLKIQPAKLEDSAVYLCASSLAHRGDGYTFGSGTRLTVV.

The chain recombines TRBV4-2 with TRBJ2-2; D tentatively reads TRBD1 or TRBD2 (5 bases each). This CDR3 region has 15 residues. V was pared by 4 bases and J by 2 bases, with 11 bases between. From germline, CDR1 is LGHNA and CDR2 YNFKEQ. The CDR3 protein is CASSPGLVNTGELFF. CDR3 sequence (DNA): TGTGCCAGCAGCCCGGGGCTAGTTAACACCGGGGAGCTGTTTTTT.

This chain connects TRBV30 to TRBJ2-1; D possibly corresponds to TRBD2 (5 bases). Germline loops: CDR1 GTSNPN, CDR2 SVGIG (reference sequence). This CDR3 is 14 amino acids long. V gave up 4 bases and J gave up 4 bases, with 14 bases separating them. CDR3 DNA sequence: TGTGCCTGGATGGACGGCGGGTATTACAATGAGCAGTTCTTC. This translates into CAWMDGGYYNEQFF.

This clone was seen a handful of times. The chain couples TRBV19 to TRBJ2-7; 10 nucleotides match TRBD1. J lost 3 bases, V lost 4 bases, and 3 bases had no gene match. The CDR3 consists of 14 residues. Germline lookup yields CDR1 LNHDA and CDR2 SQIVND (reference sequence). In nucleotides, the CDR3 is TGTGCCAGTAGTACAGGGACAGGGGACTACGAGCAGTACTTC. It translates to CASSTGTGDYEQYF.

J is TRBJ2-7 and V is TRBV5-1, with unresolved D. V shed 4 bases and J shed 4 bases, with 12 bases lying between them. In germline, CDR1 is SGHRS, CDR2 YFSETQ. CDR3 length: 13 amino acids. CDR3 amino acids: CASSPGQVYEQYF. The CDR3 DNA reads TGCGCCAGCAGCCCGGGCCAGGTATACGAGCAGTACTTC.

The gene calls are TRBV18 and TRBJ1-4; 12 bases are a match to TRBD1. Germline CDR1 KGHSH, CDR2 LQKENI. The junction had 0 bases not matched to a gene; V was cut back by 2 bases and J by 8 bases. The CDR3 sequence is 14 residues long. CDR3 coding DNA: TGTGCCAGCTCACCAGGGACAGGGGGCGAAAAACTGTTTTTT. This gives the protein CASSPGTGGEKLFF.

The chain couples TRBV7-3 to TRBJ2-5, with D uncertain. Germline loops: CDR1 SGHTA, CDR2 FQGTGA. The CDR3 consists of 17 residues. V gave up 0 bases and J gave up 9 bases, with 23 bases separating them. CDR3 loop: CASSLTHGLASEAAQYF. The CDR3 DNA is TGTGCCAGCAGCTTAACCCATGGGCTGGCTAGTGAGGCGGCCCAGTACTTC.

The gene calls are TRBV28 and TRBJ1-2, with D perhaps matching TRBD1 (6 bases). CDR1 and CDR2 from the germline V gene are MDHEN and SYDVKM. The CDR3 contains 15 residues. Trimming left V 4 bases short and J 3 bases short, with 15 bases between. CDR3 region: CASSSRSRGYYGYTF. CDR3 sequence (DNA): TGTGCCAGCAGTTCCCGGAGCAGGGGTTACTATGGCTACACCTTC.

This clone has more than one count but fewer than ten. V is TRBV25-1 and J is TRBJ2-2; D is tentatively TRBD1 or TRBD2 (5 bases each). V lost 7 bases and J lost 6, with 18 bases in between. The CDR3 loop spans 15 amino acids. Germline CDR1 and CDR2: MGHDK and SYGVNS. The CDR3 protein is CASTEGGRESGELFF. The CDR3 nucleotides read TGTGCCAGCACCGAGGGTGGCAGGGAGTCCGGGGAGCTGTTTTTT. Drawing the rest from reference TRBV25-1 and TRBJ2-2, the complete variable domain is EADIYQTPRYLVIGTGKKITLECSQTMGHDKMYWYQQDPGMELHLIHYSYGVNSTEKGDLSSESTVSRIRTEHFPLTLESARPSHTSQYLCASTEGGRESGELFFGEGSRLTVL.

For this clone: Other nucleotide sequences in the sample specify the same CDR3. The V and J genes are TRBV11-2 and TRBJ1-5; D gene unclear. Germline-derived CDR1 and CDR2 are SGHAT and FQNNGV. V was cut by 1 base and J by 1 base, with 8 bases left in between. CDR3 length equals 15 residues. CDR3 amino acids: CASSLGPSSNQPQHF. In nucleotides, the CDR3 is TGTGCCAGCAGCTTAGGGCCTTCAAGCAATCAGCCCCAGCATTTT.

This chain uses TRBV19 with TRBJ2-7; 7 positions agree with TRBD1. CDR3 size: 15 residues. The germline CDR1 and CDR2 sequences are LNHDA and SQIVND (reference sequence). The V and J ends lost 4 bases and 3 bases, in that order; junction bases with no gene match: 9. The CDR3 protein is CASSTGTAPGYEQYF. The CDR3 DNA reads TGTGCCAGTAGTACAGGGACAGCGCCTGGCTACGAGCAGTACTTC.

CDR3 in DNA: TGTGCCACCAGCAGAGAGAGCCGGGCTAGCACAGATACGCAGTATTTT. Translated, it gives CATSRESRASTDTQYF. This chain links TRBV15 with TRBJ2-3, with D uncertain. Germline CDR1 is LNHNV and CDR2 is YYDKDF (reference sequence). The CDR3 length is 16 residues. V was trimmed by 0 bases and J by 0 bases, leaving 10 bases between them.

This rearrangement joins TRBV4-1 to TRBJ1-2, with D hard to call. Trimming removed 1 base at V and 4 bases at J, with 13 bases between. The CDR3 has 15 residues. Germline CDR1 and CDR2: MGHRA and YSYEKL. The CDR3 region has the DNA TGCGCCAGCAGCCAAGTTGACACCCAGTTCTATGGCTACACCTTC. Amino acid sequence: CASSQVDTQFYGYTF.

In this sample, this clone turned up once. The gene calls are TRBV7-2 and TRBJ1-1, with TRBD1 as a possible D gene (5 bases). V lost 1 base to trimming and J lost 0 bases, with 9 bases between them. Per germline, CDR1 SGHTA and CDR2 FQGNSA. This CDR3 is built from 15 residues. The CDR3 DNA reads TGTGCCAGCAGCTTAGAAGAGACAGTGAACACTGAAGCTTTCTTT. It yields the protein CASSLEETVNTEAFF.

The chain has TRBV30 and TRBJ2-1; weak D call: TRBD2 (5 bases). CDR3 size: 15 residues. The V end was cut by 5 bases, the J end by 7 bases, with 21 bases between. Germline-derived CDR1 and CDR2 are GTSNPN and SVGIG (reference sequence). The CDR3 sequence is CAWEGGGPLGNEQFF. The CDR3, as DNA: TGTGCCTGGGAGGGCGGAGGACCCTTGGGAAATGAGCAGTTCTTC.

This chain uses TRBV19 with TRBJ2-3, with TRBD2 matching 7 bases. The CDR3 has 17 amino acids. Germline CDR1 LNHDA, CDR2 SQIVND (reference sequence). Trimming at V came to 3 bases and at J to 5 bases, leaving 14 bases not matched to a gene. This CDR3 is CASSMAAAGLGVDTQYF. CDR3 DNA: TGTGCCAGTAGTATGGCAGCAGCGGGACTTGGGGTAGATACGCAGTATTTT.

Details on this clone: An end of the junction differs from the germline gene, which may be a read error. J is TRBJ2-7 and V is TRBV18; TRBD2 matches 7 bases. The CDR3 runs 15 residues. Germline CDR1 KGHSH, CDR2 LQKENI. The CDR3 region is CASSPPGGNSHEQYF. CDR3 bases: TGTGCCAGCTCACCACCCGGGGGGAACTCCCACGAGCAGTACTTC.

In this sample, this clone turned up once. The junction does not match germline at one end; this may be a read error. This chain connects TRBV7-7 to TRBJ2-2; 10 bases align to TRBD2. Germline values: CDR1 SSHAT, CDR2 FNYEAQ (reference sequence). This CDR3 has 18 amino acids. CDR3 amino acids: CASSLTKPSGRGDGELFF. CDR3 bases: TGTGCTAGCAGCTTAACTAAACCTAGCGGGAGAGGGGACGGGGAGCTGTTTTTT.

The gene calls are TRBV28 and TRBJ2-7; no reliable D call. Looked up from germline, CDR1 is MDHEN and CDR2 is SYDVKM. CDR3 length equals 12 residues. Trimming took off 2 bases at V and 6 bases at J, with 8 bases between the two ends. The CDR3 loop is CASSLRSIEQYF. The CDR3 DNA is TGTGCCAGCAGTTTAAGGTCAATCGAGCAGTACTTC.